This TCR beta chain was sequenced for a study of T cell responses to AZD1222 COVID-19 vaccine. Clones were read by immunoSEQ multiplex PCR, and TCRdb kept only the in-frame ones, dropping some. Among about 89,000 clones, about 90% were seen once, and the ten largest hold 5.2%. V lost 5 bases and J 3 bases, leaving 12 bases between the germline ends. Germline V lookup: CDR1 SGHAT, CDR2 FQNNGV. The CDR3 sequence is 14 residues long. Points from the study as a whole: Possibly, clonal diversity was underestimated; donors were largely white British and included more females. Nearly half of spike-specific TCRs reportedly go after variant regions that carry no mutations. At baseline, just five or six AZD1222 recipients tested seropositive.

About this clone itself: As yet, its antigen is unknown.

The sequencing used peripheral blood, collected on day 0 of MenACWY control vaccination. The sequence was obtained from an adult in good health. The chain employs TRBV11-2 and TRBJ2-3; D is uncertain. The CDR3 DNA reads as TGTGCCAGCAGCCCAGTCCAAATAACAGATACGCAGTATTTT. This gives the protein CASSPVQITDTQYF.